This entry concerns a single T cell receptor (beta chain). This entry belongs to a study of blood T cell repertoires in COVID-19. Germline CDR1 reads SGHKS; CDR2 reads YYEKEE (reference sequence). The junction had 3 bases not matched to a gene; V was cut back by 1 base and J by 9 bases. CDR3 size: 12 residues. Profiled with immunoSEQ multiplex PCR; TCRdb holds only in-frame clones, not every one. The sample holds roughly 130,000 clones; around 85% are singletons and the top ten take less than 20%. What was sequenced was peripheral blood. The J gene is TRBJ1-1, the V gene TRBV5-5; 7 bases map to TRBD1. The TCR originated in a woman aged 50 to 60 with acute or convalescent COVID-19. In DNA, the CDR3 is TGTGCCAGCAGCTTGCCCAGGGGGAAAGCTTTCTTT. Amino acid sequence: CASSLPRGKAFF.